Following are 11 T cell receptor beta chains from one sample sequenced in a study of blood T cell repertoires in COVID-19. Sequenced by immunoSEQ multiplex PCR; TCRdb stores in-frame clones only, minus some. In the table there are some 240,000 clones, nearly 90% of which are singletons. Material: peripheral blood. All receptors derive from a woman aged 60-75 years with COVID-19, enrolled during active disease.

This clone was detected only once. The rearrangement joins TRBV4-2 to TRBJ2-3; 12 bases line up with TRBD2. The CDR3 sequence is 20 residues long. V dropped 1 base and J dropped 1; count of bases not matched to a gene: 12. Germline CDR1 reads LGHNA; CDR2 reads YNFKEQ. DNA of the CDR3: TGTGCCAGCAGCCAAGGGAAAGGGCTAGCGGGGGGGCTGGGCACAGATACGCAGTATTTT. Translating it yields CASSQGKGLAGGLGTDTQYF.

This chain connects TRBV20-1 to TRBJ1-2; 10 bases are shared with TRBD1. Germline V gene data show CDR1 as DFQATT and CDR2 as SNEGSKA (reference sequence). The CDR3 consists of 11 residues. For the CDR3, the DNA is TGCGGGGGACAGGGGAGCCATGGCTACACCTTC. Translated: CGGQGSHGYTF.

V and J are TRBV6-5 and TRBJ1-3; weak D call: TRBD1 (5 bases). The CDR3 covers 15 residues. V was trimmed by 2 bases and J by 4 bases, leaving 12 bases between them. Germline CDR1 and CDR2: MNHEY and SVGAGI. CDR3 protein: CASSYGSAGGNTIYF. CDR3 nucleotide sequence: TGTGCCAGCAGTTACGGGTCGGCAGGGGGAAACACCATATATTTT.

The chain carries TRBV4-2 and TRBJ1-2; the D is unclear. This CDR3 is 12 amino acids long. V lost 0 bases and J 8 bases, leaving 7 bases between the germline ends. CDR1 is LGHNA and CDR2 is YNFKEQ in the germline V gene. This chain's CDR3 is CASSQEGGGYTF. CDR3 sequence (DNA): TGTGCCAGCAGCCAAGAAGGAGGAGGCTACACCTTC.

The V call is TRBV27, the J call TRBJ2-5; a weak D match, TRBD1 (7 bases). Germline CDR1 and CDR2: MNHEY and SMNVEV (reference sequence). With 5 bases removed from V and 5 bases from J, the gap between germline ends came to 12 bases. The CDR3 contains 13 residues. The CDR3 spells CASSPQGRETQYF. CDR3 sequence (DNA): TGTGCCAGCAGTCCACAGGGGAGGGAGACCCAGTACTTC.

For this clone: Distinct nucleotide sequences in the sample also encode this CDR3. The gene calls are TRBV18 and TRBJ1-5; possible D gene TRBD1, 5 bases. V was cut by 3 bases and J by 5 bases, with 8 bases left in between. The CDR3 extends over 13 amino acids. Germline assignment: CDR1 KGHSH and CDR2 LQKENI. The CDR3 region is CASSPGGDQPQHF. The CDR3 DNA sequence: TGTGCCAGCTCACCGGGAGGGGATCAGCCCCAGCATTTT.

This clone came up a few times. V and J are TRBV3-1 (or the pseudogene TRBV3-2) and TRBJ1-2; D gene uncertain. This CDR3 spans 15 amino acids. Trimming left V 4 bases short and J 0 bases short, with 12 bases between. Germline CDR1 is LGHDT and CDR2 is YNNKEL (reference sequence). The CDR3 nucleotides read TGTGCCAGCAGCCCAAACCGGAGCCCTAACTATGGCTACACCTTC. This sequence encodes CASSPNRSPNYGYTF.

The rearrangement joins TRBV5-4 to TRBJ1-1; 9 nucleotides align to TRBD1. Trimming removed 4 bases from V and 5 bases from J; junction bases left unmatched: 6. This CDR3 contains 14 residues. Germline V CDR1 and CDR2: SGHNT, YYREEE (reference sequence). In DNA form, the CDR3 reads TGTGCCAGCAGCCGGGACAGGGAGAAGACTGAAGCTTTCTTT. Translating it yields CASSRDREKTEAFF. The complete variable domain, with remaining parts taken from reference TRBV5-4 and TRBJ1-1, reads ETGVTQSPTHLIKTRGQQVTLRCSSQSGHNTVSWYQQALGQGPQFIFQYYREEENGRGNFPPRFSGLQFPNYSSELNVNALELDDSALYLCASSRDREKTEAFFGQGTRLTVV.

The V call is TRBV7-9, the J call TRBJ2-3, with 7 positions matching TRBD1. This CDR3 has 19 residues. Germline V gene data show CDR1 as SEHNR and CDR2 as FQNEAQ (reference sequence). The trim removed 5 bases at V and 1 base at J, leaving 18 bases unmatched. Here the CDR3 DNA reads TGTGCCAGCAGCCCCTCGAGGGCAGGGGGATCCTCAGGCACAGATACGCAGTATTTT. It is translated as CASSPSRAGGSSGTDTQYF. Variable domain in full (rest from reference TRBV7-9 and TRBJ2-3): DTGVSQNPRHKITKRGQNVTFRCDPISEHNRLYWYRQTLGQGPEFLTYFQNEAQLEKSRLLSDRFSAERPKGSFSTLEIQRTEQGDSAMYLCASSPSRAGGSSGTDTQYFGPGTRLTVL.

This chain joins TRBV7-9 and TRBJ1-1; possible D gene TRBD1, 6 bases. Looked up from germline, CDR1 is SEHNR and CDR2 is FQNEAQ (reference sequence). The V gene lost 2 bases and the J gene lost 9 bases, with 16 bases spanning the gap. The CDR3 runs to 14 residues. The DNA of the CDR3 is TGTGCCAGCAGCTTAAGTTATGTCGGGGGGCAAGCTTTCTTT. It translates to CASSLSYVGGQAFF.

The chain carries TRBV11-2 and TRBJ1-2; 9 bases agree with TRBD1. Germline loops: CDR1 SGHAT, CDR2 FQNNGV. With 5 bases clipped from V and 3 bases from J, the junction kept 7 bases outside the gene matches. The CDR3 extends over 15 amino acids. The CDR3 DNA is TGTGCCAGCAGCATTGGGACAGGGTACGACTATGGCTACACCTTC. Translated, it gives CASSIGTGYDYGYTF.